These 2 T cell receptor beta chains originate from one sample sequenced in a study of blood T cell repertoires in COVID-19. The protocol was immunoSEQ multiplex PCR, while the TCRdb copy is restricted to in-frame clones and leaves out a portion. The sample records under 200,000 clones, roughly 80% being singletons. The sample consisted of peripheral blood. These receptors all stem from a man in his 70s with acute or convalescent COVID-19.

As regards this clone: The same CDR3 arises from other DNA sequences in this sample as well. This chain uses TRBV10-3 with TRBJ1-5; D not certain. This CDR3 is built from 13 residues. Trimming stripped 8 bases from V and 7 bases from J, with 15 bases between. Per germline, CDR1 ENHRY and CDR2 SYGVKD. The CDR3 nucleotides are TGTGCCATCTCCGCGGAGGGAAACCAGCCCCAGCATTTT. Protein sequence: CAISAEGNQPQHF.

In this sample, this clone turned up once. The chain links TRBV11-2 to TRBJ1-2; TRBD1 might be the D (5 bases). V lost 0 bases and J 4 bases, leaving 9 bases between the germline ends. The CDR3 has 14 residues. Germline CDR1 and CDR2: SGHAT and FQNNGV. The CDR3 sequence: CASSLDGGVYGYTF. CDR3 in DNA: TGTGCCAGCAGCTTAGACGGGGGAGTCTATGGCTACACCTTC.